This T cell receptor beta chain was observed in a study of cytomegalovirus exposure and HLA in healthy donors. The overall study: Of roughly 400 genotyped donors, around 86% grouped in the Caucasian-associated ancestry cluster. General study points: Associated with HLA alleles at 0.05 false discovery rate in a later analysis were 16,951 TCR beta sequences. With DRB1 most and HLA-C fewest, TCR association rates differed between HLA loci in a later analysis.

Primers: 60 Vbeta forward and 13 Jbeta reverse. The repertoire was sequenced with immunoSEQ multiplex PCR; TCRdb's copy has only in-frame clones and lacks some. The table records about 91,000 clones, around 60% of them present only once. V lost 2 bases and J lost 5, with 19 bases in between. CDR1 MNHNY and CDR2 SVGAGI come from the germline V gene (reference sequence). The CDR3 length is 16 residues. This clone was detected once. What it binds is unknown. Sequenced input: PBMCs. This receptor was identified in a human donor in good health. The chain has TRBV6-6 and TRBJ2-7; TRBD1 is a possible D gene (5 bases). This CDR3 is CASSYGFFSRANEQYF. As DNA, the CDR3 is TGTGCCAGCAGTTACGGGTTTTTCAGCAGGGCCAACGAGCAGTACTTC.